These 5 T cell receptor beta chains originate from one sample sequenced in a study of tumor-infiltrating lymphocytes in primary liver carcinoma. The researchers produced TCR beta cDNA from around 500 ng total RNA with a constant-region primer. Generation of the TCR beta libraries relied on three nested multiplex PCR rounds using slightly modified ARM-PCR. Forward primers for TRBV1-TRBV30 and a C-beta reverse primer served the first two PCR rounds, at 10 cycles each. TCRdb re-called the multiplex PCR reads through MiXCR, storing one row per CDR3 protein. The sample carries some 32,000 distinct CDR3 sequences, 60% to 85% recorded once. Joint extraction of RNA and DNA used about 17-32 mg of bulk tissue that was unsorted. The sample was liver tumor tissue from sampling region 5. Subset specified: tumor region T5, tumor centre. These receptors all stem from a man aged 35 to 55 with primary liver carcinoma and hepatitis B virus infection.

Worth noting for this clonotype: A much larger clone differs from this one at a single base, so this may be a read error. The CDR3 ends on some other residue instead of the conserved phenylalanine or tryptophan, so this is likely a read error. CDR3 in amino acids: CASNSVETEAFL. The CDR3 DNA reads TGTGCCAGCAACTCGGTTGAAACTGAAGCTTTCCTT. The rearrangement links TRBV2 to TRBJ1-1; the D is unclear. The germline V gene encodes CDR1 SNHLY and CDR2 FYNNEI. V was clipped by 7 bases and J by 5 bases, with 11 bases between them. The CDR3 extends over 12 amino acids.

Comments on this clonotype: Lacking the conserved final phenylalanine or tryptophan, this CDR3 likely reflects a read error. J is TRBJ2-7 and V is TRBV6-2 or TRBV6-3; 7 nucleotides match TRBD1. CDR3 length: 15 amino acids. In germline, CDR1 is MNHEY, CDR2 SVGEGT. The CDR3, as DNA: TGTGTCAGCAATTACCATCTAGACAGGGCATACGAGCAGTACCTC. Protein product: CVSNYHLDRAYEQYL.

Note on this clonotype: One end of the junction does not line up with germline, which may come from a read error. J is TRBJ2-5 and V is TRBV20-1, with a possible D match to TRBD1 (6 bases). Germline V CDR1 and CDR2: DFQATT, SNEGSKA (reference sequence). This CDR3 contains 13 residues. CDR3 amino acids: CSSSARGQETQYF. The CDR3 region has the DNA TGCAGTTCTAGTGCCAGGGGCCAAGAGACCCAGTACTTC.

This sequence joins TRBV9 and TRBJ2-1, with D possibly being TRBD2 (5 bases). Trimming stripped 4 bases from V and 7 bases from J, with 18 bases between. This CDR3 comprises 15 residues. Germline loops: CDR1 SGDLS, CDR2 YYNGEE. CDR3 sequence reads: CASSSPGIGLNEQFF. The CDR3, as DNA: TGTGCCAGCAGCTCCCCCGGGATAGGGCTTAATGAGCAGTTCTTC.

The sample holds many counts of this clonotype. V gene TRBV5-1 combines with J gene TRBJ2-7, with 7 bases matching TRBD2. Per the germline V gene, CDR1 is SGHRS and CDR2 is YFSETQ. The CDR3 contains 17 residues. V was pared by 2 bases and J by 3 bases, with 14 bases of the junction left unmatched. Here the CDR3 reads CASSFDMDPGGGYEQYF. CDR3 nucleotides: TGCGCCAGCAGCTTTGACATGGACCCGGGGGGAGGCTACGAGCAGTACTTC.